This T cell receptor beta chain was retrieved from a study of T cells expressing NK-cell markers. The wider study: Seropositivity for HCMV was found in seven of the eight sequenced donors, with one seronegative.

TCRdb reworked the 5' RACE reads into one entry per CDR3 protein, no DNA. In total, the table holds about 460,000 distinct CDR3 sequences. Study conclusions and caveats: Topping the CD3+CD56-NKG2C+ fraction as well were these clonotypes, in a few donors.

Germline V lookup: CDR1 MGHRA, CDR2 YSYEKL. This CDR3 is built from 15 residues. As for this clonotype: No antigen is known for it.

The origin of this receptor is a woman between 45 and 60 years old in good health. V and J are TRBV4-1 and TRBJ1-3. Sequencing input: blood T cells: a sorted CD56 or NKG2C T cell subset, CD4+ or CD8+ T cells, or bulk PBMC T cells (not recorded which). CDR3 in amino acids: CASSQLFSSGNTIYF.